This entry describes one T cell receptor beta chain. No antigen is known for it. This sample is part of a study of shared clonotypes between healthy human individuals. Study-wide points: Donor clonotype sharing was expected to depend on sequencing depth. Generally, naive subsets came out with larger estimated richness than memory subsets.

Per the germline V gene, CDR1 is SGHTA and CDR2 is FQGNSA. Trimming removed 1 base from V and 3 bases from J, with 16 bases in between. This CDR3 has 16 residues. Some clones are missing from TCRdb's copy, which holds only in-frame ones; the method was immunoSEQ multiplex PCR. The data contain some 240,000 clones, approximately 70% of them singletons. Investigators divided CD4+ cells into CD45RA+ naive and CD45RA-negative memory subsets. This chain links TRBV7-2 with TRBJ2-7; the D gene could be TRBD1 or TRBD2 (6 bases each). This sequence originates from a young man in good health. The material sequenced was memory CD4+ T cells sorted from blood. Subset specified: CD45RA-negative fraction. The CDR3, as DNA: TGTGCCAGCAGCTTAGGGCGGGACAAGAGTTACTACGAGCAGTACTTC. It yields the protein CASSLGRDKSYYEQYF. Supplemented by reference TRBV7-2 and TRBJ2-7, the full variable domain reads GAGVSQSPSNKVTEKGKDVELRCDPISGHTALYWYRQSLGQGLEFLIYFQGNSAPDKSGLPSDRFSAERTGGSVSTLTIQRTQQEDSAVYLCASSLGRDKSYYEQYFGPGTRLTVT.